This T cell receptor (beta chain) comes out of a study of chemoradiotherapy in HPV16-positive cancers. Study in general: Candidate HPV-specific clones and shared TCR motifs came from two HPV16-positive patients.

Here immunoSEQ multiplex PCR was the method, and the copy in TCRdb shows in-frame clones only, minus some. The sample holds 13,000 or so clones; 70% to 90% are singletons and the top ten take more than 5%. Overall study findings and caveats: During treatment, candidate HPV-specific clones and E7-related motifs expanded in tumor.

CDR3 size: 16 residues. Looked up from germline, CDR1 is SGHAT and CDR2 is FQNNGV. Trimming stripped 0 bases from V and 0 bases from J, with 9 bases between. Comment on this clone: Its antigen remains unidentified.

The TCR originated in a human donor with HPV-associated anogenital cancer. This sample comprised blood, obtained from a patient who underwent chemoradiotherapy. This chain joins TRBV11-2 and TRBJ2-1; a possible D gene is TRBD1 (6 bases). The CDR3 protein is CASSLDIGGSYNEQFF. CDR3 bases: TGTGCCAGCAGCTTAGATATAGGGGGCTCCTACAATGAGCAGTTCTTC.